The table lists the clone carrying this T cell receptor beta chain with many counts. The antigen remains undetermined. The data were obtained in a study of T-cell memory formation after mild COVID-19. Study-wide findings and caveats: In pre-infection memory, a portion of responding clones appeared, which suggested that cross-reactive memory joined.

One entry per CDR3 protein, called by TCRdb with MiXCR from the 5' RACE reads. The data show hundreds of thousands of distinct CDR3 sequences, roughly an eighth seen once. Germline CDR1 MNHNY, CDR2 SVGAGI (reference sequence). This CDR3 comprises 13 residues. The ends were cut back, 6 bases at V and 4 bases at J, with 12 bases in the middle. Sequencing was done on a sample of PBMCs or a T cell subset sorted from them (not recorded which). This rearrangement joins TRBV6-6 to TRBJ1-2, with D possibly being TRBD1 (6 bases). This receptor was taken from a man aged 18 to 29 who had mild COVID-19 (a few samples of this study predate the infection). Cell type and time point are not known. The CDR3 region is CASSGDRFYGYTF. DNA of the CDR3: TGTGCCAGCAGCGGAGACAGGTTCTATGGCTACACCTTC.